The rows below give T cell receptor beta chains drawn from one sample of a study of T cell responses to AZD1222 COVID-19 vaccine. Clones were sequenced by immunoSEQ multiplex PCR, and TCRdb holds only the in-frame ones, with some missing. Of some 110,000 clones detected, roughly 90% appear once; the ten largest clones hold 3.5% to 4.5%. Sequences were derived from peripheral blood, sampled on day 0 of AZD1222 vaccination. The receptors shown here come from an adult in good health. The CDR3 runs from the conserved cysteine through the conserved F or W. The D gene is left open where the match is weak. Where a row states a size, it is once, few, many or the class of an expanded clone; other rows omit it.

DNA	CDR3	J	D	V	length	size
TGTGCCAGCAGCCCCTGGACAGGGGTCAATGAGCAGTTCTTC	CASSPWTGVNEQFF	TRBJ2-1	TRBD1	TRBV11-2	14	-
TGTGCCAGCAGCAACCCGACAGGCGCGTGGGGGTACTTC	CASSNPTGAWGYF	TRBJ2-4	-	TRBV7-2	13	once
TGTGCCAGCAGTCTCCAGGGTTCCATCACCGAGCAGTACTTC	CASSLQGSITEQYF	TRBJ2-7	-	TRBV6-5	14	-
TGTGCCAGCAGCATACCCGGGACAGGGAACACTGAAGCTTTCTTT	CASSIPGTGNTEAFF	TRBJ1-1	TRBD1	TRBV25-1	15	-
TGTGCCAGCAGCGGACCAAGGACAGGGAGCTCCTACGAGCAGTACTTC	CASSGPRTGSSYEQYF	TRBJ2-7	TRBD1	TRBV9	16	-
TGTGCCACCAGCAGAGGGGTCGGATCAAACACCGGGGAGCTGTTTTTT	CATSRGVGSNTGELFF	TRBJ2-2	-	TRBV15	16	-
TGCGCCAGCACCATCGAGGGGAGCATGAACACTGAAGCTTTCTTT	CASTIEGSMNTEAFF	TRBJ1-1	-	TRBV5-1	15	-
TGTGCCAGCAGCTTCAGAACAACTGAAGCTTTCTTT	CASSFRTTEAFF	TRBJ1-1	-	TRBV11-3	12	-
TGTGCCAGTAGTGGGACTAGTACCAAAAACATTCAGTACTTC	CASSGTSTKNIQYF	TRBJ2-4	TRBD2	TRBV19	14	once
TGTGCCAGCAGCTCCCAGGCAGGGGTTGGCTACACCTTC	CASSSQAGVGYTF	TRBJ1-2	-	TRBV7-2	13	-
TGCGCCAGCAGCCAAGATACCAGAACCTTTACTAACTATGGCTACACCTTC	CASSQDTRTFTNYGYTF	TRBJ1-2	-	TRBV4-3	17	-
TGTGCCAGCAGTGTGACAAGACCGGGAATACCGGCTTTCTTT	CASSVTRPGIPAFF	TRBJ1-1	-	TRBV2	14	few
TGTGCCAGCAGCCAATTCAGGGGAGATACGCAGTATTTT	CASSQFRGDTQYF	TRBJ2-3	-	TRBV3-1/TRBV3-2	13	-
TGTGCCAGCAGCCGATCGGGACCTTCTAACTATGGCTACACCTTC	CASSRSGPSNYGYTF	TRBJ1-2	-	TRBV3-1/TRBV3-2	15	-
TGTGCCAGCAGCTTTGGACAGGGAGCTTTCTTT	CASSFGQGAFF	TRBJ1-1	TRBD1	TRBV7-6	11	-
TGTGCCAGCAGCAACTGGATTAGAGGTTCACCCCTCCACTTT	CASSNWIRGSPLHF	TRBJ1-6	-	TRBV7-2	14	-
TGTGCCAGCAGCTTGCGGGGGAACTATGGCTACACCTTC	CASSLRGNYGYTF	TRBJ1-2	-	TRBV5-6	13	few
TGTGCCAGCAGCTTAGATCGGGGGGGGACGTCCAAAAACATTCAGTACTTC	CASSLDRGGTSKNIQYF	TRBJ2-4	TRBD2	TRBV11-2	17	-
TGTGCCAGCAGCATACAGGGTCGAAGCACTGAAGCTTTCTTT	CASSIQGRSTEAFF	TRBJ1-1	-	TRBV7-2	14	-
TGTGCCAGCAGCGTAGTCGAGCGGGGGGGCACAGATACGCAGTATTTT	CASSVVERGGTDTQYF	TRBJ2-3	TRBD2	TRBV9	16	few
TGTGCCAGCAGTTACGGCCAGCCATACGAGCAGTACTTC	CASSYGQPYEQYF	TRBJ2-7	-	TRBV6-2/TRBV6-3	13	-
TGTGCCAGCAGCGGAGGGAATGAGCAGTTCTTC	CASSGGNEQFF	TRBJ2-1	-	TRBV6-2/TRBV6-3	11	few
TGTGCCAGCAGCGTCTCCGGGAGCAGGGGCAATGAGCAGTTCTTC	CASSVSGSRGNEQFF	TRBJ2-1	-	TRBV9	15	-
TGTGCCAGCATACGCGGCAGGGGCTCCTACGAGCAGTACTTC	CASIRGRGSYEQYF	TRBJ2-7	-	TRBV2	14	once
TGTGCCACCAGTGATGGGGGACTTTTGAGCTCCTACAATGAGCAGTTCTTC	CATSDGGLLSSYNEQFF	TRBJ2-1	-	TRBV24-1	17	-
TGTGCCAGCAGCCCGCCTCAGGTGCGCAATCAGCCCCAGCATTTT	CASSPPQVRNQPQHF	TRBJ1-5	-	TRBV2	15	-
TGTGCCACCAGTGATTTCGGGCCCGACGGGAGCTATGGCTACACCTTC	CATSDFGPDGSYGYTF	TRBJ1-2	-	TRBV24-1	16	-
TGTGCCATACGACTAGCGGGAAATGAGCAGTTCTTC	CAIRLAGNEQFF	TRBJ2-1	TRBD2	TRBV10-3	12	-
TGTGCCAGCAGCGAGACAGGGTATCAAACTAATGAAAAACTGTTTTTT	CASSETGYQTNEKLFF	TRBJ1-4	TRBD1	TRBV3-1/TRBV3-2	16	-
TGTGCCAGCAGCCCCACCGGGACTAGCGGGAGAGAAGAGCAGTACTTC	CASSPTGTSGREEQYF	TRBJ2-7	TRBD2	TRBV5-4	16	-
TGTGCCAGCAGCTCCGGGACAGTAAGACTAGCGGGGGGCGCGAACACCGGGGAGCTGTTTTTT	CASSSGTVRLAGGANTGELFF	TRBJ2-2	TRBD2	TRBV7-6	21	-
TGTGCCAGCAGCACACAGGGGGGGAAAGCCAAAAACATTCAGTACTTC	CASSTQGGKAKNIQYF	TRBJ2-4	-	TRBV21-1	16	-
TGTGCCAGCAGCTTACGGGTCACAGATACGCAGTATTTT	CASSLRVTDTQYF	TRBJ2-3	-	TRBV11-3	13	-
TGTGCCACCAGCCATGGGTCTTCCTACGAGCAGTACTTC	CATSHGSSYEQYF	TRBJ2-7	-	TRBV24-1	13	once
TGTGCCAGCAGCGTAGGCGGGTACTCCTCCTACGAGCAGTACTTC	CASSVGGYSSYEQYF	TRBJ2-7	-	TRBV9	15	-
TGTGCCAGCAGCTTGGGCTATGAGGATAATTCACCCCTCCACTTT	CASSLGYEDNSPLHF	TRBJ1-6	-	TRBV7-2	15	once
TGTGCCAGCAGCTTGGATCGGGGGGCCGGGACTGAAGCTTTCTTT	CASSLDRGAGTEAFF	TRBJ1-1	-	TRBV5-8	15	-
TGCGCCAGCAGCTTGGGACAGGGCAGAAGCCAAGAGACCCAGTACTTC	CASSLGQGRSQETQYF	TRBJ2-5	TRBD1	TRBV5-1	16	-
TGTGCCAGCTCACCACCGGCTAGCGGGGGTAGCACAGATACGCAGTATTTT	CASSPPASGGSTDTQYF	TRBJ2-3	TRBD2	TRBV18	17	-
TGCGCCAGCAGTCAGTCCAGCAATCAGCCCCAGCATTTT	CASSQSSNQPQHF	TRBJ1-5	-	TRBV23-1	13	-
TGTGCCAGCAGCTTTGGGCGGGATTCCTACGAGCAGTACTTC	CASSFGRDSYEQYF	TRBJ2-7	-	TRBV7-3	14	-
TGTGCCAGCAGTTACTCTAGGCAGGGGATGAATAGTGGCTACACCTTC	CASSYSRQGMNSGYTF	TRBJ1-2	-	TRBV6-5	16	-
TGTGCCAGCAGCTTAGAGGGCAGCCGCAATCAGCCCCAGCATTTT	CASSLEGSRNQPQHF	TRBJ1-5	-	TRBV7-2	15	-
TGTGCCAGCACTGGAAGGTGGGGCAATCTTACGGATGGCTACACCTTC	CASTGRWGNLTDGYTF	TRBJ1-2	-	TRBV6-6	16	few
TGTGCCAGCAGTCGTCTTGGAGCTCTCGCAGATACGCAGTATTTT	CASSRLGALADTQYF	TRBJ2-3	-	TRBV27	15	-
TGTGCCAGCAGTCTCGCCTGGAGCGGGCTATACAATGAGCAGTTCTTC	CASSLAWSGLYNEQFF	TRBJ2-1	-	TRBV28	16	few
TGTGCTAGTGGCCTAGGAGGTTATGGCTACACCTTC	CASGLGGYGYTF	TRBJ1-2	-	TRBV12-5	12	-
TGTGCCAGCAGCTTACAAGGGACAGGGGGGGTTTCACCCCTCCACTTT	CASSLQGTGGVSPLHF	TRBJ1-6	TRBD1	TRBV11-2	16	-
TGTGCCACCAGCAAGACAGGGTGGAATTCACCCCTCCACTTT	CATSKTGWNSPLHF	TRBJ1-6	TRBD1	TRBV15	14	-
TGTGCCAGCAGTTCTAGCGGGAGGGGGACCTACGAGCAGTACTTC	CASSSSGRGTYEQYF	TRBJ2-7	TRBD2	TRBV28	15	-
TGTGCCAGTAGTATGTCGGGAAGCCGGTACCAAGAGACCCAGTACTTC	CASSMSGSRYQETQYF	TRBJ2-5	-	TRBV19	16	-
TGTGCCAGCAGCGACCGGGACAGGGTCAGATCCTACAATGAGCAGTTCTTC	CASSDRDRVRSYNEQFF	TRBJ2-1	TRBD1	TRBV7-2	17	-
TGTGCCAGTAGTGTGGACAGGGCACTAGCCAAAAACATTCAGTACTTC	CASSVDRALAKNIQYF	TRBJ2-4	TRBD1	TRBV19	16	-
TGTGCCAGCAGCCAGAAGGGCGTCAACCGAGCTTTCTTT	CASSQKGVNRAFF	TRBJ1-1	-	TRBV3-1/TRBV3-2	13	-
TGTGCCAGCAGTCCGGGAGGGGAGACCCAGTACTTC	CASSPGGETQYF	TRBJ2-5	TRBD2	TRBV27	12	-